A single sample is the source of the 10 T cell receptor beta chains below, sequenced in a study of blood T cell repertoires in COVID-19. Data came from immunoSEQ multiplex PCR; TCRdb stores just in-frame clones and leaves some out. The table records roughly 87,000 clones, around 83% of them present only once. Sequenced material: peripheral blood. The receptors come from a woman aged 70-85 years with acute or convalescent COVID-19.

The chain recombines TRBV27 with TRBJ2-6; a weak D match, TRBD1 (6 bases). The CDR3 spans 18 residues. Trimming removed 7 bases at V and 1 base at J, with 20 bases between. Germline V gene lookup returns CDR1 MNHEY and CDR2 SMNVEV (reference sequence). CDR3 protein: CASNPPGATSSGANVLTF. DNA for the CDR3: TGTGCCAGCAATCCCCCAGGGGCGACCTCTTCTGGGGCCAACGTCCTGACTTTC. The full variable domain, in which reference TRBV27 and TRBJ2-6 provide the parts outside the CDR3, is EAQVTQNPRYLITVTGKKLTVTCSQNMNHEYMSWYRQDPGLGLRQIYYSMNVEVTDKGDVPEGYKVSRKEKRNFPLILESPSPNQTSLYFCASNPPGATSSGANVLTFGAGSRLTVL.

The chain links TRBV11-3 to TRBJ2-1; D gene ambiguous. V shed 0 bases and J shed 0 bases, with 12 bases lying between them. The length of the CDR3 is 17 residues. Germline-derived CDR1 and CDR2 are SGHNT and YENEEA. The CDR3: CASSLDYPVVSYNEQFF. CDR3 sequence (DNA): TGTGCCAGCAGCTTAGATTATCCGGTCGTCTCCTACAATGAGCAGTTCTTC.

The J gene is TRBJ1-5, the V gene TRBV7-2; D might be TRBD1 (6 bases). Per the germline V gene, CDR1 is SGHTA and CDR2 is FQGNSA. This CDR3 region has 15 residues. Trimming stripped 2 bases from V and 2 bases from J, with 10 bases between. The CDR3 nucleotides are TGTGCCAGCAGCTTAAGAGGGGGTGGCAATCAGCCCCAGCATTTT. It codes for CASSLRGGGNQPQHF.

This rearrangement joins TRBV11-3 to TRBJ1-2; D possibly corresponds to TRBD1 (5 bases). The CDR3 runs to 15 residues. V was cut by 1 base and J by 2 bases, with 11 bases left in between. Germline V lookup: CDR1 SGHNT, CDR2 YENEEA. This chain's CDR3 is CASSLGGGGNYGYTF. As DNA, the CDR3 is TGTGCCAGCAGCTTAGGGGGCGGAGGGAACTATGGCTACACCTTC. The full variable domain, completed using reference TRBV11-3 and TRBJ1-2, is EAGVVQSPRYKIIEKKQPVAFWCNPISGHNTLYWYLQNLGQGPELLIRYENEEAVDDSQLPKDRFSAERLKGVDSTLKIQPAELGDSAVYLCASSLGGGGNYGYTFGSGTRLTVV.

The V gene is TRBV3-1 (or the pseudogene TRBV3-2), the J gene TRBJ1-2; D uncertain. Germline CDR1 LGHDT, CDR2 YNNKEL (reference sequence). The CDR3 contains 15 residues. The germline V and J ends were trimmed by 4 bases and 4 bases, with 16 bases remaining between them. As DNA, the CDR3 is TGTGCCAGCAGCCCAGGTCACAACTTAATCTATGGCTACACCTTC. Translation gives CASSPGHNLIYGYTF.

The chain combines TRBV2 with TRBJ1-4; maybe TRBD1 (6 bases). With 4 bases removed from V and 7 bases from J, the gap between germline ends came to 10 bases. Per the germline V gene, CDR1 is SNHLY and CDR2 is FYNNEI. The CDR3 runs 13 residues. This chain's CDR3 is CASSVGRGEKLFF. DNA for the CDR3: TGTGCCAGCAGTGTAGGCAGGGGTGAAAAACTGTTTTTT.

The chain joins TRBV18 to TRBJ2-7, with no clear D. Germline V gene sequence: CDR1 KGHSH, CDR2 LQKENI. This CDR3 has 15 residues. Trimming shortened V by 3 bases and J by 0 bases, and 12 bases separated the two germline ends. In DNA form, the CDR3 reads TGTGCCAGCTCACCTCTTTTGCAGGCCTCCTACGAGCAGTACTTC. The encoded protein is CASSPLLQASYEQYF.

CDR3 nucleotide sequence: TGCAGCGTCCACCTCGGGACAGTCGGAACCTATGGCTACACCTTC. It specifies CSVHLGTVGTYGYTF. The genes are TRBV29-1 and TRBJ1-2; 7 bases are shared with TRBD1. Germline assignment: CDR1 SQVTM and CDR2 ANQGSEA. V gave up 6 bases and J gave up 4 bases; unmatched junction bases: 14. This CDR3 contains 15 residues.

This chain uses TRBV21-1 with TRBJ1-3; the table assigns TRBD1, which was not confirmed against the DNA. TRBV21-1 has pseudogene status. This CDR3 is 15 amino acids long. CDR3 DNA: TGTGCCAGCAGCAAAGGTAAGGGGCCAAGAAACACCATATATTTT. It yields the protein CASSKGKGPRNTIYF.

V usage is TRBV15 and J usage is TRBJ2-3; D possibly corresponds to TRBD2 (6 bases). The germline V and J ends were trimmed by 4 bases and 4 bases, with 12 bases remaining between them. The CDR3 is 14 amino acids. The V gene's germline CDR1 is LNHNV and CDR2 YYDKDF (reference sequence). In nucleotides, the CDR3 is TGTGCCACCAGCATTCGGCGGGATGCAGATACGCAGTATTTT. This translates into CATSIRRDADTQYF.